Below are 20 T cell receptor beta chains sequenced from a single sample in a study of Ad26.COV2.S vaccination and SARS-CoV-2 variants. Treatment described: about 20 received Ad26.COV2.S at low or high dose, single or two shots; 5 received placebo; per-sample allocation not given. Specimen acquisition occurred on day 63 following the initial vaccine or placebo injection. The protocol was immunoSEQ multiplex PCR, while the TCRdb copy is restricted to in-frame clones and leaves out a portion. The profile shows around 450,000 clones, roughly 88% of them singletons. The sequencing used peripheral blood, collected in a trial of Ad26.COV2.S vaccine versus placebo. These receptors originate from a person aged 18-60 years who received the Ad26.COV2.S COVID-19 vaccine or a placebo.

This chain uses TRBV29-1 with TRBJ2-7; D is perhaps TRBD2 (5 bases). The CDR3 has 11 amino acids. Germline CDR1 reads SQVTM; CDR2 reads ANQGSEA. The V and J ends lost 8 bases and 7 bases respectively, with 15 bases between them. The CDR3 protein is CSSRIRGEQYF. The CDR3 DNA follows: TGCAGCTCTCGGATTCGAGGGGAGCAGTACTTC.

This clone was seen just once. At one end, the junction sequence differs from germline, possibly due to a read error. The rearrangement uses TRBV15 and TRBJ2-5; perhaps TRBD2 as D (6 bases). CDR1 and CDR2 (germline): LNHNV, YYDKDF (reference sequence). The CDR3 has 11 residues. CDR3 DNA sequence: TGTGCCACCAGCAGAGAGGGGAGGATCGACTTC. Translated, it gives CATSREGRIDF.

The chain couples TRBV11-2 to TRBJ2-5; 7 nucleotides line up with TRBD2. Germline CDR1 and CDR2: SGHAT and FQNNGV. This CDR3 comprises 16 residues. V shed 0 bases and J 3 bases; nucleotides not matched to a gene: 7. The CDR3 region is CASSLDLRSGEETQYF. DNA of the CDR3: TGTGCCAGCAGCTTAGATCTCAGAAGCGGGGAAGAGACCCAGTACTTC.

V is TRBV7-2 and J is TRBJ1-4; 9 bases line up with TRBD1. The CDR3 has 13 residues. CDR1 SGHTA and CDR2 FQGNSA come from the germline V gene. The junction had 4 bases not matched to a gene; V was cut back by 5 bases and J by 9 bases. In DNA form, the CDR3 reads TGTGCCAGCAGCCCCAACAGGGGGCAAAAACTGTTTTTT. Its protein is CASSPNRGQKLFF.

CDR3 nucleotide sequence: TGCGCCAGCAGCCGAGGGACTAGCGGGGGGGCCGGTACAGATACGCAGTATTTT. Translation gives CASSRGTSGGAGTDTQYF. The J gene is TRBJ2-3, the V gene TRBV5-1; 16 bases agree with TRBD2. Germline trimming cut 4 bases from V and 3 bases from J; bases unmatched to any gene: 8. CDR3 length equals 18 residues. CDR1 is SGHRS and CDR2 is YFSETQ in the germline V gene.

This chain connects TRBV5-1 to TRBJ2-4, with D maybe TRBD1 (6 bases). V was pared by 4 bases and J by 2 bases, with 13 bases between. Looked up from germline, CDR1 is SGHRS and CDR2 is YFSETQ. The CDR3 consists of 15 residues. The CDR3 protein is CASSLGQTPKNIQYF. CDR3 nucleotides: TGCGCCAGCAGCCTTGGACAGACGCCCAAAAACATTCAGTACTTC.

This sequence joins TRBV4-3 and TRBJ1-6; the match to TRBD1 covers 8 bases. There are 14 residues in the CDR3. Germline loops: CDR1 LGHNA, CDR2 YSLEER. The V and J ends lost 4 bases and 6 bases, in that order; junction bases with no gene match: 2. CDR3 residues: CASSRTGTNSPLHF. CDR3 DNA sequence: TGCGCCAGCAGCCGGACAGGGACTAATTCACCCCTCCACTTT.

A few counts support this clone. This rearrangement joins TRBV6-5 to TRBJ1-1, with D unclear. V lost 7 bases, J lost 1 base, and 10 bases lay in between. Per germline, CDR1 MNHEY and CDR2 SVGAGI. The CDR3 totals 13 residues. The CDR3 DNA follows: TGTGCCAGCACGGCAGTGCGGAACACTGAAGCTTTCTTT. This gives the protein CASTAVRNTEAFF.

V gene TRBV30 combines with J gene TRBJ2-7; 8 nucleotides line up with TRBD1. Germline CDR1 and CDR2: GTSNPN and SVGIG (reference sequence). V trimming: 3 bases; J trimming: 3 bases; junction bases outside the gene matches: 4. This CDR3 comprises 13 residues. Here the CDR3 DNA reads TGTGCCTGGAGGGAGACAGGGGTCTACGAGCAGTACTTC. This gives the protein CAWRETGVYEQYF.

V usage is TRBV2 and J usage is TRBJ2-2; D gene ambiguous. The V end was cut by 2 bases, the J end by 8 bases, with 3 bases between. Germline CDR1 SNHLY, CDR2 FYNNEI. The CDR3 consists of 11 residues. The DNA for the CDR3 is TGTGCCAGCAGTGAATCGGGGGAGCTGTTTTTT. Translation gives CASSESGELFF.

The chain joins TRBV6-4 to TRBJ2-1; TRBD2 is a possible D gene (6 bases). Germline CDR1 is MRHNA and CDR2 is SNTAGT. Trimming cost V 2 bases and J 8 bases, with 19 bases left between them. CDR3 size: 16 residues. CDR3 in amino acids: CASSDKNTGEWDEQFF. CDR3 DNA: TGTGCCAGCAGTGACAAGAACACGGGGGAATGGGATGAGCAGTTCTTC.

The gene calls are TRBV11-2 and TRBJ2-3; D is undetermined. The V end lost 0 bases, the J end lost 0 bases, and 10 bases lay between the germline ends. CDR3 length: 16 amino acids. CDR1 is SGHAT and CDR2 is FQNNGV in the germline V gene. CDR3 sequence reads: CASSLDELASTDTQYF. The CDR3 region has the DNA TGTGCCAGCAGCTTAGATGAGTTGGCTAGCACAGATACGCAGTATTTT.

The rearrangement uses TRBV29-1 and TRBJ2-7; 10 bases align to TRBD1. Losses at the gene ends were 7 bases for V and 6 bases for J; bases not matched to a gene: 6. This CDR3 is built from 12 residues. In germline, CDR1 is SQVTM, CDR2 ANQGSEA. CDR3 nucleotide sequence: TGCAGCGGGGGACAGGGGATCTCCGAGCAGTACTTC. It codes for CSGGQGISEQYF.

The table lists this clone with a few counts. This chain uses TRBV5-5 with TRBJ2-2, with D perhaps matching TRBD1 (6 bases). The CDR3 spans 16 residues. The V gene lost 4 bases and the J gene lost 0 bases, with 13 bases spanning the gap. Germline-derived CDR1 and CDR2 are SGHKS and YYEKEE (reference sequence). CDR3 in amino acids: CASSPRTDANTGELFF. CDR3 nucleotide sequence: TGTGCCAGCAGCCCTCGGACAGACGCGAACACCGGGGAGCTGTTTTTT.

The J gene is TRBJ1-1, the V gene TRBV30, with 11 positions matching TRBD1. V was pared by 5 bases and J by 4 bases, with 9 bases of the junction left unmatched. Germline lookup yields CDR1 GTSNPN and CDR2 SVGIG (reference sequence). The CDR3 totals 15 residues. The CDR3: CAWGNGQGAGTEAFF. In nucleotides, the CDR3 is TGTGCCTGGGGTAACGGACAGGGGGCTGGCACTGAAGCTTTCTTT.

The V gene is TRBV28, the J gene TRBJ2-3, with TRBD2 as a possible D gene (6 bases). Germline V gives CDR1 MDHEN, CDR2 SYDVKM. Trimming removed 3 bases from V and 0 bases from J, with 13 bases in between. The CDR3 is 16 amino acids. CDR3 nucleotides: TGTGCCAGCAGTTTCGGGAGTTACCCTAGCACAGATACGCAGTATTTT. Amino acid sequence: CASSFGSYPSTDTQYF.

The rearrangement uses TRBV7-3 and TRBJ1-5, with 7 bases that match TRBD1. The CDR3 extends over 17 amino acids. V was clipped by 5 bases and J by 7 bases; unmatched bases: 17. Germline V gene lookup returns CDR1 SGHTA and CDR2 FQGTGA. CDR3 DNA: TGTGCCAGCAGCCGCCGAGGAGGACAGGTAAAGGTCCAGCCCCAGCATTTT. It yields the protein CASSRRGGQVKVQPQHF.

The rearrangement uses TRBV3-1 (or the pseudogene TRBV3-2) and TRBJ2-7; 11 bases map to TRBD1. The germline CDR1 and CDR2 sequences are LGHDT and YNNKEL (reference sequence). J was trimmed by 0 bases and V by 4 bases; bases with no gene match: 2. The length of the CDR3 is 15 residues. Here the CDR3 reads CASSRDRGISYEQYF. In DNA form, the CDR3 reads TGTGCCAGCAGCCGGGACAGGGGGATCTCCTACGAGCAGTACTTC.

The chain has TRBV11-3 and TRBJ2-7, with 8 bases that match TRBD1. CDR3 length: 13 amino acids. V shed 6 bases and J 4 bases; nucleotides not matched to a gene: 5. Germline values: CDR1 SGHNT, CDR2 YENEEA. The CDR3 loop reads CASSRNRGYEQYF. The CDR3 DNA reads TGTGCCAGCAGTCGCAACAGGGGGTACGAGCAGTACTTC.

The chain has TRBV9 and TRBJ2-5; 9 nucleotides match TRBD1. The CDR3 totals 15 residues. The trim removed 1 base at V and 2 bases at J, leaving 3 bases unmatched. The germline CDR1 and CDR2 sequences are SGDLS and YYNGEE. The CDR3 is CASSVTGTGQETQYF. CDR3 coding DNA: TGTGCCAGCAGCGTAACCGGGACAGGGCAAGAGACCCAGTACTTC.